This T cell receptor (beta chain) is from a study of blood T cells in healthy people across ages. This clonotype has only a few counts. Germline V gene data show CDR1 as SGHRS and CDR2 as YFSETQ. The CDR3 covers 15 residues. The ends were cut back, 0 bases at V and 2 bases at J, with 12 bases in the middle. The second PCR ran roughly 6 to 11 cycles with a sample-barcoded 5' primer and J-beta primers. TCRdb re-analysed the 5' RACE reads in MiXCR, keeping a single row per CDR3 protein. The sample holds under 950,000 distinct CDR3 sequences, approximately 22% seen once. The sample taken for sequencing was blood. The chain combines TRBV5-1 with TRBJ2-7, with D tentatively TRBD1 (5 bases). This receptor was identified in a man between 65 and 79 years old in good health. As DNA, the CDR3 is TGCGCCAGCAGCTTGGACAGGCCGAACCCCTACGAGCAGTACTTC. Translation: CASSLDRPNPYEQYF.